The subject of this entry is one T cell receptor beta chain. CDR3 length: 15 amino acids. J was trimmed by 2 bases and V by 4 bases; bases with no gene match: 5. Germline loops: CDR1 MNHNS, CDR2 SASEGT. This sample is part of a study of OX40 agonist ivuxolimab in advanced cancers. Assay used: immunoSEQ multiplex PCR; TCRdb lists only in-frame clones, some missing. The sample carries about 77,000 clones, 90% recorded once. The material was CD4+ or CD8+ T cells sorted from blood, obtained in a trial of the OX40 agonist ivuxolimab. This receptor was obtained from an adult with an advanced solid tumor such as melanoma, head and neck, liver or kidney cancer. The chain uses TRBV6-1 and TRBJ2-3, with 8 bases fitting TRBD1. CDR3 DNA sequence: TGTGCCAGCAGTGTCGGGACAGGATACACAGATACGCAGTATTTT. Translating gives CASSVGTGYTDTQYF.